One sample yielded the 13 T cell receptor beta chains listed below, sequenced in a study of a mutant IDH1 vaccine in newly diagnosed glioma. As for time point: week 11, during vaccination. Doses consisted of 300 ug of mutant IDH1 20-mer peptide each, paired with topical imiquimod. These receptors lack a known antigen. Sequenced by immunoSEQ multiplex PCR; TCRdb stores in-frame clones only, minus some. The profile shows about 32,000 clones, under 80% of them singletons. Source: PBMCs, taken from a glioma patient whose treatment included an IDH1 peptide vaccine. The receptors stem from a man aged 30 to 39 with glioma.

Here the CDR3 DNA reads TGTGCCTGGAGGGAACGCGCTGGCGAGCAGTACTTC. Its translation is CAWRERAGEQYF. The V call is TRBV30, the J call TRBJ2-7; D remains unclear. Trimming left V 3 bases short and J 6 bases short, with 12 bases between. This CDR3 region has 12 residues. Per germline, CDR1 GTSNPN and CDR2 SVGIG (reference sequence).

This rearrangement joins TRBV5-1 to TRBJ2-3; D unresolved. Germline V gene lookup returns CDR1 SGHRS and CDR2 YFSETQ. Between the trimmed V and J ends, which lost 4 bases and 4 bases, there was a span of 13 bases. This CDR3 spans 14 amino acids. The CDR3 DNA reads as TGCGCCAGCAGCGTGGGTTCCCTCGCAGATACGCAGTATTTT. This gives the protein CASSVGSLADTQYF.

J is TRBJ1-1 and V is TRBV5-1, with 9 positions matching TRBD1. This CDR3 comprises 18 residues. With V trimmed by 0 bases and J by 2 bases, 11 bases remained unmatched. Germline lookup yields CDR1 SGHRS and CDR2 YFSETQ. The CDR3 reads CASSLATGGAVGNTEAFF. Here the CDR3 DNA reads TGCGCCAGCAGCTTGGCTACAGGGGGCGCGGTGGGCAACACTGAAGCTTTCTTT.

The chain employs TRBV4-1 and TRBJ2-2, with D tentatively TRBD1 (6 bases). The CDR3 extends over 14 amino acids. CDR1 is MGHRA, CDR2 YSYEKL, per germline. V was cut by 6 bases and J by 8 bases, with 16 bases left in between. CDR3 bases: TGCGCCAGCAGTCTTAGACAGGAGTTAGGGGAGCTGTTTTTT. It translates to CASSLRQELGELFF.

The gene calls are TRBV5-6 and TRBJ2-7; the match to TRBD1 covers 10 bases. CDR3 length: 15 residues. The V gene's germline CDR1 is SGHDT and CDR2 YYEEEE. The J segment lost 4 bases and the V segment lost 4 bases, leaving 8 bases of the junction unmatched. The CDR3 spells CASSPRDRGKYEQYF. CDR3 bases: TGTGCCAGCAGCCCACGGGACAGGGGAAAATACGAGCAGTACTTC.

V is TRBV9 and J is TRBJ1-4, with D hard to call. The CDR3 contains 15 residues. Germline V lookup: CDR1 SGDLS, CDR2 YYNGEE. V was pared by 0 bases and J by 2 bases, with 8 bases between. DNA of the CDR3: TGTGCCAGCAGCGTAGATGGGATCACTAATGAAAAACTGTTTTTT. It codes for CASSVDGITNEKLFF.

J is TRBJ2-3 and V is TRBV5-4; the match to TRBD2 covers 10 bases. Germline V gene data show CDR1 as SGHNT and CDR2 as YYREEE (reference sequence). V trimming: 7 bases; J trimming: 2 bases; junction bases outside the gene matches: 4. The CDR3 has 14 residues. The CDR3 region is CASSLAGDTDTQYF. Here the CDR3 DNA reads TGTGCCAGCTCGCTAGCGGGGGACACAGATACGCAGTATTTT.

The chain uses TRBV27 and TRBJ2-7; 8 bases line up with TRBD2. In germline, CDR1 is MNHEY, CDR2 SMNVEV (reference sequence). The junction had 4 bases not matched to a gene; V was cut back by 4 bases and J by 2 bases. The CDR3 is 14 residues long. Written as DNA, the CDR3 is TGTGCCAGCAGTTCCGGGACTAGAGCCTACGAGCAGTACTTC. Residues: CASSSGTRAYEQYF.

V usage is TRBV30 and J usage is TRBJ1-3; D unclear. Per germline, CDR1 GTSNPN and CDR2 SVGIG (reference sequence). The CDR3 totals 16 residues. V lost 2 bases and J 4 bases, leaving 18 bases between the germline ends. CDR3 loop: CAWSMRTSTFGNTIYF. The CDR3 DNA reads TGTGCCTGGAGTATGAGGACCTCTACCTTCGGAAACACCATATATTTT.

The CDR3 DNA is TGTGCCAGCAGCGGGTATATCGACGAGCAGTACTTC. Its translation: CASSGYIDEQYF. This chain joins TRBV5-4 and TRBJ2-7; no clear D. The CDR3 extends over 12 amino acids. The ends were cut back, 4 bases at V and 5 bases at J, with 10 bases in the middle. The germline gives CDR1 SGHNT, CDR2 YYREEE (reference sequence).

V gene TRBV7-2 combines with J gene TRBJ2-3, with D maybe TRBD2 (6 bases). Trimming pared 3 bases from V and 6 bases from J, leaving 19 bases between. Germline lookup yields CDR1 SGHTA and CDR2 FQGNSA. This CDR3 is built from 16 residues. This CDR3 reads CASSFAGTGVRDTQYF. DNA for the CDR3: TGTGCCAGCAGCTTCGCTGGAACGGGGGTGAGGGATACGCAGTATTTT.

The V gene is TRBV28, the J gene TRBJ2-2; 10 nucleotides match TRBD2. V was clipped by 2 bases and J by 4 bases; unmatched bases: 4. Per germline, CDR1 MDHEN and CDR2 SYDVKM. CDR3 length: 16 amino acids. The CDR3 DNA reads TGTGCCAGCAGTTTAGGTCGGACTAGCGGCACCGGGGAGCTGTTTTTT. Encoded protein: CASSLGRTSGTGELFF.

This clone was found once. The chain has TRBV5-1 and TRBJ1-1; no firm D call. Trimming removed 5 bases at V and 2 bases at J, with 10 bases between. The CDR3 extends over 13 amino acids. CDR1 and CDR2 from the germline V gene are SGHRS and YFSETQ. CDR3 nucleotides: TGCGCCAGCAGGGTGGCTTTTAACACTGAAGCTTTCTTT. It yields the protein CASRVAFNTEAFF.